The clone carrying this TCR beta chain is medium-sized (0.01 to 0.1%) in the sample. Produced via immunoSEQ multiplex PCR; TCRdb's table is partial and in-frame only. The profile covers about 120,000 clones, with 88% appearing a single time and approximately 3.5% taken by the ten largest. This sample was included in a study of T cell responses to AZD1222 COVID-19 vaccine. Per germline, CDR1 SGHDT and CDR2 YYEEEE. The V gene lost 0 bases and the J gene lost 12 bases, with 15 bases spanning the gap. The CDR3 is made up of 13 amino acids. Specimen: peripheral blood, collected on day 0 of AZD1222 vaccination. V usage is TRBV5-6 and J usage is TRBJ1-1; the D gene is possibly TRBD1 (5 bases). This TCR was sampled from an adult in good health. CDR3 sequence reads: CASSLVGGEIPFF. CDR3 DNA: TGTGCCAGCAGCTTGGTTGGGGGGGAAATCCCTTTCTTT.